What follows is one T cell receptor beta chain and its context. Its cognate antigen is unknown. The genes and germline here are from mouse. Time point described: mouse harvest day 7 after allogeneic transplant. The graft held 10^6 splenic CD5+ T cells and 10^7 T-cell-depleted bone marrow cells. This mouse GVHD model was MHC-mismatched B6 to BALB/c, profiled day 7 or 14. The record originates from a study of tissue T cells after allogeneic stem cell transplantation. Data came from immunoSEQ multiplex PCR; TCRdb stores just in-frame clones and leaves some out. The data show 2,200 or so clones, around 55% seen once. Overall study results and limits: The patient cohort was small and clinically heterogeneous, with limited sampling depth. Alloreactivity or antigen specificity of tissue TCRs was not determined; some clones might be host cells. Anatomically similar tissues had similar TCR repertoires within each patient.

The TCR was taken from a female BALB/c mouse given C57BL/6 T cells with graft-versus-host disease after an allogeneic hematopoietic cell transplant. The sample comprised liver tissue.

CDR3 sequence: CASSRRDRGQVFF. CDR3 DNA, as far as it was read: TGTGCCAGCAGTCGCCGGGACAGGGGGCAGGTCTTC. This sequence joins TRBV26 and TRBJ1-1; 12 bases map to TRBD1. The read terminates 1 residue before the CDR3 end, so the remaining end is supplied by the germline J gene. The V gene end was trimmed by 4 bases and the J gene end by 11 bases; junction bases not matched to a gene: 5. Germline loops: CDR1 KGHPV, CDR2 FQNQEV (reference sequence). This CDR3 contains 13 residues.